The source of this TCR beta chain is a study of cytomegalovirus exposure and HLA in healthy donors. Points from the study as a whole: The CMV antigen specificity of a few CMV-associated chains was confirmed through in vitro analysis. Some TCR beta chains (over 150 of them) were listed as cytomegalovirus-associated.

On this clone itself: Antigen specificity is unknown.

The table came from immunoSEQ multiplex PCR; TCRdb's copy has only in-frame clones and leaves some out. The table includes about 180,000 clones, less than 85% detected once. This CDR3 is 18 amino acids long. V lost 4 bases to trimming and J lost 5 bases; unmatched junction nucleotides: 18. From germline, CDR1 is MDHEN and CDR2 SYDVKM. This TCR came from a man between 18 and 29 years old in good health and CMV-seropositive. The sample comprised PBMCs. V and J are TRBV28 and TRBJ1-2, with TRBD1 identical over 8 bases. The CDR3 protein is CASSSYHQTGEIGYGYTF. CDR3 DNA: TGTGCCAGCAGTTCGTACCACCAGACAGGGGAGATTGGTTATGGCTACACCTTC.